This T cell receptor (beta chain) appears in the sequencing data of a study of glioma-infiltrating T cells. TCR alpha and beta CDR3 regions were amplified from RNA using iRepertoire nested multiplex PCR. For one-step reverse transcription and amplification, 100-400 ng of tissue mRNA or PBMC total RNA was used. MiXCR, run by TCRdb on the multiplex PCR reads, gives a single entry per CDR3 protein. The profile covers some 150,000 distinct CDR3 sequences, with about 39% appearing a single time and 20% taken by the ten largest. The study's findings and limits: Only very few CDR3 sequences appeared in both tissue and blood. Tissue-blood divergence was below expectation in non-neoplastic patients, above in gliomas.

In the case of this clonotype: The antigen is undetermined.

The TCR sequence derives from a human donor with low-grade glioma or glioblastoma, undergoing nonglioma brain surgery, or in good health (not recorded which). Sequencing was performed on glioma tissue, nonneoplastic brain tissue, or PBMCs (not recorded which).

The CDR3 spells CSAQELAYEQYF. DNA for the CDR3: TGCAGTGCTCAAGAGCTGGCCTACGAGCAGTACTTC. V usage is TRBV20-1 and J usage is TRBJ2-7; D remains unclear. V was trimmed by 5 bases and J by 2 bases, leaving 10 bases between them. This CDR3 region has 12 residues. Germline CDR1 DFQATT, CDR2 SNEGSKA (reference sequence).